The 10 T cell receptor beta chains given below trace back to one sample, sequenced in a study of shared clonotypes between healthy human individuals. Generated by immunoSEQ multiplex PCR, the TCRdb table keeps only in-frame clones and is missing some. The table shows some 500,000 clones, with around 95% occurring only once. Sequenced: naive CD4+ T cells sorted from blood. As for subset: CD45RA+ positively selected. The receptor set was obtained from a woman aged 25 to 45 in good health.

The chain couples TRBV15 to TRBJ1-2, with 7 nucleotides matching TRBD1. With 3 bases clipped from V and 2 bases from J, the junction kept 3 bases outside the gene matches. Per the germline V gene, CDR1 is LNHNV and CDR2 is YYDKDF (reference sequence). The CDR3 spans 14 residues. CDR3: CATSRGTANYGYTF. CDR3 coding DNA: TGTGCCACCAGCAGGGGGACAGCGAACTATGGCTACACCTTC. Filled out from reference TRBV15 and TRBJ1-2, the complete variable domain reads DAMVIQNPRYQVTQFGKPVTLSCSQTLNHNVMYWYQQKSSQAPKLLFHYYDKDFNNEADTPDNFQSRRPNTSFCFLDIRSPGLGDTAMYLCATSRGTANYGYTFGSGTRLTVV.

This clone was recorded only once. The chain uses TRBV5-1 and TRBJ1-1; D may be TRBD1 (5 bases). The germline gives CDR1 SGHRS, CDR2 YFSETQ. The CDR3 runs to 14 residues. V shed 4 bases and J shed 5 bases, with 15 bases lying between them. The CDR3 DNA reads as TGCGCCAGCAGCCCGTCGGGGGGTTGGACTGAAGCTTTCTTT. It encodes CASSPSGGWTEAFF.

The chain recombines TRBV28 with TRBJ1-2, with D unclear. The CDR3 contains 14 residues. Germline V lookup: CDR1 MDHEN, CDR2 SYDVKM. The V and J ends lost 2 bases and 4 bases respectively, with 11 bases between them. In DNA, the CDR3 is TGTGCCAGCAGTTTAAAACCCGGCGGCTATGGCTACACCTTC. It specifies CASSLKPGGYGYTF.

This chain links TRBV6-1 with TRBJ2-4; D possibly corresponds to TRBD2 (6 bases). The ends were cut back, 6 bases at V and 8 bases at J, with 11 bases in the middle. The CDR3 has 12 amino acids. From germline, CDR1 is MNHNS and CDR2 SASEGT. CDR3 in DNA: TGTGCCAGCAGCGGGTGGGGGGACATTCAGTACTTC. Translated, it gives CASSGWGDIQYF.

This clone was counted between two and nine times. The rearrangement uses TRBV20-1 and TRBJ1-1, with D hard to call. V was trimmed by 4 bases and J by 2 bases, leaving 5 bases between them. The CDR3 is made up of 11 amino acids. Germline V gene data show CDR1 as DFQATT and CDR2 as SNEGSKA (reference sequence). DNA for the CDR3: TGCAGTGCTAACAAAAACACTGAAGCTTTCTTT. This codes for CSANKNTEAFF.

CDR3 DNA: TGTGCCAGCAGTGAAATGTCGGGACAGGGGGAAAAACTGTTTTTT. This gives the protein CASSEMSGQGEKLFF. This rearrangement joins TRBV2 to TRBJ1-4; 10 bases fit TRBD1. The germline V gene has CDR1 SNHLY and CDR2 FYNNEI. The CDR3 contains 15 residues. V was pared by 2 bases and J by 8 bases, with 5 bases of the junction left unmatched.

This clone was seen just once. The V call is TRBV6-5, the J call TRBJ1-1; unclear D gene. V dropped 0 bases and J dropped 1 base, with 9 bases sitting between them. Germline V gene sequence: CDR1 MNHEY, CDR2 SVGAGI. The CDR3 consists of 15 residues. This CDR3 is CASSYSPGENTEAFF. CDR3 DNA: TGTGCCAGCAGTTACTCTCCAGGCGAGAACACTGAAGCTTTCTTT.

This clone has a single count. The CDR3 coding sequence is TGCGCCAGCAGCCAAGATCGTCGGTCTAGCGGGAGGAAGTACGAGCAGTACTTC. It yields the protein CASSQDRRSSGRKYEQYF. The V and J genes are TRBV4-1 and TRBJ2-7; 11 bases align to TRBD2. The J segment lost 4 bases and the V segment lost 0 bases, leaving 11 bases of the junction unmatched. The CDR3 loop spans 18 amino acids. CDR1 and CDR2 from the germline V gene are MGHRA and YSYEKL.

V and J are TRBV15 and TRBJ2-5; no clear D gene. This CDR3 is built from 13 residues. Between the trimmed V and J ends, which lost 0 bases and 9 bases, there was a span of 11 bases. Looked up from germline, CDR1 is LNHNV and CDR2 is YYDKDF (reference sequence). CDR3 in amino acids: CATSRDPAVAQYF. Written as DNA, the CDR3 is TGTGCCACCAGCAGAGATCCTGCGGTGGCCCAGTACTTC.

This rearrangement joins TRBV6-1 to TRBJ2-7; TRBD2 matches 11 bases. Germline CDR1 is MNHNS and CDR2 is SASEGT. With 8 bases clipped from V and 6 bases from J, the junction kept 6 bases outside the gene matches. The CDR3 totals 13 residues. The CDR3 bases are TGTGCCAGCGGTACTAGCGGGAGTCTCGAGCAGTACTTC. Its protein product is CASGTSGSLEQYF.